This T cell receptor (beta chain) was observed in a study of esophageal squamous cell carcinoma tumors (dated by TCRdb to the early 2020s). For the study in its entirety: Using principal component analysis combined with K-means clustering of immunohistochemical values for T-cell and checkpoint markers, the researchers divided patients into immuno relation high and low groups. The purpose of the study was to evaluate TCR repertoire diversity and shared TCR repertoires of T cells in the tumor environment of esophageal squamous cell carcinoma. A wider cohort of 50 to 60 surgically treated esophageal squamous cell carcinoma patients in Japan was included, comprising around 21 high and about 32 low immuno relation cases. Across the approximately 10 cases, 1,700,000 or so TCRalpha and over a million TCRbeta total reads were obtained, of which roughly 32,000 and 35,000 were unique. TCR sequencing was performed on 10 or so patients, consisting of five randomly selected high immuno relation cases and five background-matched low immuno relation cases. The investigation overall reported the following: Only a few cases were included in the TCR repertoire analysis, and no investigation at the CDR3 clonotype level was performed. Since the TCRalpha and TCRbeta chains were sequenced separately, neither the chain pairing nor the recognized antigens could be determined. Around 27 TRAV|TRAJ and about two dozen TRBV|TRBJ combinations appeared shared among high immuno relation cases, including TRAV13-1|TRAJ22 and TRBV7-9|TRBJ2-7. The high and low immuno relation groups did not differ in total TCR repertoire counts, but the high immuno relation group had more significant repertoire counts. In three of the 10 cases, a single TCRalpha VJ recombination dominated, and TCRalpha diversity seemed to be reduced. Given the large variation in the TCRalphabeta repertoire, the shared V|J recombination candidates might have been chosen by chance.

The library was prepared using 5' RACE. PCR with KAPA HiFi used TCRalpha or TCRbeta constant-region primers plus a P20EA primer, followed by nested second PCR with CA2 or CB2. TCR genes were amplified by unbiased adaptor ligation RT-PCR, with reverse transcription by Superscript III and a polyT18-containing BSL-18E primer. Following second-strand synthesis and blunting, the P10EA/P20EA adaptor was ligated to the 5' end of the cDNA, and NotI digestion was then performed. For both the first and second PCRs, around 18 cycles of 98 degrees C for 20 s, 65 degrees C for 30 s and 72 degrees C for 1 min were run. The Nextera XT Index kit v2 Set A was used to index the amplicons, which were pooled in equimolar amounts and quantified with a Qubit 2.0 Fluorometer. Sequencing used the Illumina MiSeq platform with 2x300 bp paired-end reads. Under the source paper's analysis protocol: Using Repertoire Genesis software ver.1.0, reads were assigned to V and J genes based on the highest identity to IMGT reference sequences. CDR3 was defined as the region from Cys104 to Phe118 plus Gly119 and was translated, and unique sequence reads were defined by distinct V, J and CDR3 amino acids. Shared V|J combinations were chosen if significant in both a Fisher's exact test in edgeR and a Mann Whitney U test. Repertoire dissimilarity index was computed with the R rdi package after removing singletons and bootstrapping 500 repertoire combinations. The public sequencing data were trimmed at Q25 with fastp and processed into clonotypes with MiXCR by TCRdb, which kept only in-frame beta chains. CDR3 protein duplicates are merged, each entry listing the most common genes and DNA. These V and J calls derive from TCRdb rather than the authors' analysis. The sample has about 5,400 distinct CDR3 sequences on record, under 25% of them singletons. Together, the top ten hold more than 25% of the sample.

In this sample, this clonotype turned up many times. This receptor's antigen is unknown. Base qualities are not recorded, but no much larger clone differs from it by a single base. The CDR3 has 12 amino acids, counting the end cysteine and phenylalanine. The sequence is cut down to CDR3 DNA, 36 bases in frame from base 1. Taken from the germline V gene (reference sequence), the CDR1 and CDR2 loops are GTSNPN and SVGIG. A distance of 8 bases separates the germline ends of V and J, which lose 3 bases and 3 bases respectively. Enrollment excluded patients who had received neoadjuvant chemotherapy or who had no clinical information. The TCR-sequenced cases shown were male and underwent subtotal esophagectomy with 2- or 3-field lymphadenectomy. RNA was isolated from bulk tumor tissue sections using a Qiagen AllPrep kit, and no T-cell sorting was performed. Until RNA extraction, small sections of tumor tissue removed at surgery were kept in RNAlater reagent at -80 degrees C.

Input material: tumor tissue. The chain is made from TRBV30 and TRBJ1-2, with the D gene not clear enough to name. The TCR sequence derives from a man aged 50-85 years with esophageal squamous cell carcinoma. The sequenced DNA is TGTGCCTGGAGCCACGGGGACTATGGCTACACCTTC. Translated, this is CAWSHGDYGYTF.